These T cell receptor beta chains were read from a single sample in a study of Ad26.COV2.S vaccination and SARS-CoV-2 variants. Libraries were prepared by immunoSEQ multiplex PCR; TCRdb keeps only in-frame clonotypes and omits some of them. The sample contains 350,000 to 400,000 clones, about 89% of which appear only once. The material sequenced was peripheral blood, taken in a trial of Ad26.COV2.S vaccine versus placebo. The origin of the receptors is a person aged 18-60 years who received the Ad26.COV2.S COVID-19 vaccine or a placebo. The CDR3 runs from the conserved cysteine through the conserved F or W. D genes are given only for firm matches. Where a row states a size, it is once, few, many or the class of an expanded clone; other rows omit it.

>few|TRBD1|TRBV6-5
CASSSQGDYTEAFF
>.|.|TRBV27
CASSSSSYNSPLHF
>.|.|TRBV5-4
CASSLDGLSTF
>once|.|TRBV28
CASSPQPQSRGARSWTEAFF
>.|.|TRBV7-9
CASSLALSTGELFF
>.|TRBD1|TRBV6-5
CASRQGFQETQYF
>.|TRBD1|TRBV11-2
CASSRDREETQYF
>.|TRBD2|TRBV19
CASSPRLAGEGEQFF
>.|.|TRBV6-1
CASSEAPGTGELFF
>.|.|TRBV5-5
CASSLRTAEETQYF
>.|.|TRBV19
CASSIGGPSSYNEQFF
>once|TRBD1|TRBV10-3
CAISESRGQGPPEAFF
>.|.|TRBV12-3/TRBV12-4
CASSLGYNEQFF
>.|TRBD2|TRBV9
CASSSQAGVETQYF
>.|.|TRBV5-1
CASSLDRLYEQYF
>.|.|TRBV7-3
CASSSDWGGEQYF
>.|.|TRBV29-1
CSVEHWTEGTGTDTQYF
>many|TRBD2|TRBV6-1
CASSEGTGGSYEQYF
>.|TRBD2|TRBV9
CASSDSGRPSAEQFF
>.|.|TRBV11-2
CASSSRTDQGGGELFF
>.|.|TRBV5-1
CASRRETEAFF
>.|.|TRBV5-5
CASSGTGTQDTQYF
>.|.|TRBV6-1
CASSERQGRDGYTF
>.|.|TRBV6-5
CASSYRQGTRYEQYF
>.|.|TRBV7-8
CASSLVKAQGTDTQYF
>.|.|TRBV18
CASSPRRTYNEQFF
>.|.|TRBV28
CASSLYGERTGELFF
>.|.|TRBV28
CASKTAGAANTEAFF
>.|.|TRBV5-1
CASSLPRVHNEQYF
>.|.|TRBV14
CASSQVSLEEKLFF
>.|.|TRBV10-3
CAISGLRVDEQYF
>once|.|TRBV30
CAWSSANYYGYTF
>.|TRBD1|TRBV11-3
CASSPLGTGITGELFF
>.|.|TRBV4-2
CASSQDLSVETQYF
>.|TRBD1|TRBV19
CASSTELGGSRYGYTF
>.|TRBD2|TRBV5-1
CASSPLAGGPRGEQFF
>.|.|TRBV7-9
CASSLGRRGPFF
>.|TRBD2|TRBV27
CASSPGLARDTQYF
>.|.|TRBV5-5
CASSLGGGYGYTF
>.|.|TRBV5-1
CASSREAGRNSPLHF
>.|.|TRBV12-3/TRBV12-4
CASRKRENTEAFF
>.|TRBD1|TRBV4-2
CASSLPGQVNYGYTF
>.|TRBD1|TRBV3-1/TRBV3-2
CASSRRTGMDEKLFF
>.|.|TRBV27
CASSSPGYGYTF
>.|TRBD2|TRBV7-9
CASSYSGRGNEQFF
>.|.|TRBV3-1/TRBV3-2
CATQDRAITDTQYF
>.|TRBD2|TRBV3-1/TRBV3-2
CASSQGVAGGLTGELFF
>.|TRBD2|TRBV5-4
CASSLELADEQFF
>.|.|TRBV30
CAWSPLNEQFF
>.|.|TRBV11-2
CASSLAGPGELFF
>once|TRBD2|TRBV6-4
CASTTSGHTDTQYF
>.|.|TRBV5-6
CASSLGHYNSPLHF
>.|TRBD1|TRBV4-2
CASSRDRGTYEQYF